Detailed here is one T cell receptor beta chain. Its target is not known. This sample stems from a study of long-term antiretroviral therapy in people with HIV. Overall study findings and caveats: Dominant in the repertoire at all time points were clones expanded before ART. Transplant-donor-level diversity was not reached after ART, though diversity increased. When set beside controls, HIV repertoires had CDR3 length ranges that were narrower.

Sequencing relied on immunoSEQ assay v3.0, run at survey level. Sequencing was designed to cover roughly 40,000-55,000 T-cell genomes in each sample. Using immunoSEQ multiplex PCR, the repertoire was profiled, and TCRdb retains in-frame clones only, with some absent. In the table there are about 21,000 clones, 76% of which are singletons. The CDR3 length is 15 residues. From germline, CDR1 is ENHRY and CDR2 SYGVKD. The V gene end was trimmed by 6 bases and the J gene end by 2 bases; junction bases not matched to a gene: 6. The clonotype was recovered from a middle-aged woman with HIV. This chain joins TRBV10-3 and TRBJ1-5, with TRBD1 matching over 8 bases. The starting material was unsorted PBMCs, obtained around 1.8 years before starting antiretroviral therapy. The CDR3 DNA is TGTGCCATCAGCGTTACACAGGGGGGCAATCAGCCCCAGCATTTT. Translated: CAISVTQGGNQPQHF.